This T cell receptor (beta chain) comes out of a study of blood T cell repertoires in COVID-19. The wider study: COVID-19 samples, acute and convalescent, were from the United States, Italy and Spain. The analysed material was cDNA or gDNA that came from T cells, B-cell-depleted T cells, or PBMCs.

Original processing notes: Counts of nucleated cells, estimated from reference gene primer amplification, were obtained. The assay was immunoSEQ multiplex PCR, and TCRdb's table has in-frame clones only and misses some. That table furnishes V, J and clone size, whereas the DNA furnished D and trimming. The profile covers roughly 500,000 clones, with 70% to 90% appearing a single time and roughly 3.1% taken by the ten largest. Sample: peripheral blood. The clonotype was recovered from a human donor in a cohort sampled during active COVID-19.

CDR3 loop: CATSDSRPSLAYEQYF. DNA for the CDR3: TGTGCCACCAGTGATTCGCGCCCCTCTCTAGCCTACGAGCAGTACTTC. This chain uses TRBV24-1 with TRBJ2-7; no clear D gene. This CDR3 comprises 16 residues. The germline V gene has CDR1 KGHDR and CDR2 SFDVKD. Between the trimmed V and J ends, which lost 2 bases and 2 bases, there was a span of 15 bases.